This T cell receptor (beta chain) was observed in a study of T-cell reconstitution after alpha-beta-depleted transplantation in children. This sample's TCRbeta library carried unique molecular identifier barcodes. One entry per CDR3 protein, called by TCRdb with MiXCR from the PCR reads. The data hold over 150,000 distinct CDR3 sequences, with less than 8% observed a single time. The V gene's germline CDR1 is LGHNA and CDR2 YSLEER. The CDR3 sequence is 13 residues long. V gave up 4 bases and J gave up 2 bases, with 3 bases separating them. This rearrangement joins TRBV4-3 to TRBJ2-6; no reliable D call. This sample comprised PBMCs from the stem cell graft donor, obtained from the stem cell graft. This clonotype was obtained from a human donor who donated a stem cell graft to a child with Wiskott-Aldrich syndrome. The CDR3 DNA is TGCGCCAGCAGCCCCCCTGGGGCCAACGTCCTGACTTTC. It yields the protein CASSPPGANVLTF.